The T cell receptor beta chain described here comes from a study of CXCR3-negative and CXCR3-positive naive CD8 T cells. The TRB cDNA libraries were prepared by 5' RACE with UMI labels. TCRdb re-called the 5' RACE reads and shows each CDR3 protein once, DNA omitted. Recorded for this sample: about 41,000 distinct CDR3 sequences. CD45RO-CCR7+CD27+CD95- marked naive CD8+ T cells. Study-wide findings and caveats: Naive subsets had comparable surface CD5; TCR strength was inferred from TRB CDR3 properties.

A word on this clonotype: Its antigen is undetermined.

This TCR derives from a human donor in good health. Some clones in this sample may be carry-over from other donors' samples. Sequenced: naive CXCR3- CD8+ T cells from blood. Subset defined: CD45RO-CCR7+CD27+CD95- naive CD8+ T cells lacking CXCR3 (TNR3-).

The CDR3 here is CASSLEGGGETQYF. The V gene is TRBV5-1, the J gene TRBJ2-5; checking the TCRdb D call of TRBD1 is not possible without DNA. CDR3 size: 14 residues. Germline V gene lookup returns CDR1 SGHRS and CDR2 YFSETQ. The entire variable domain, with the rest obtained from reference TRBV5-1 and TRBJ2-5, is as follows: KAGVTQTPRYLIKTRGQQVTLSCSPISGHRSVSWYQQTPGQGLQFLFEYFSETQRNKGNFPGRFSGRQFSNSRSEMNVSTLELGDSALYLCASSLEGGGETQYFGPGTRLLVL.